These 3 T cell receptor beta chains share one sample of origin, sequenced in a study of shared clonotypes between healthy human individuals. Clones were read by immunoSEQ multiplex PCR, and TCRdb kept only the in-frame ones, dropping some. Of about 1.5 million clones in the sample, approximately 98% were seen once. The sequenced material came from naive CD4+ T cells sorted from blood. The sample's subset: CD45RA+ positively selected. The receptors shown here come from a man aged 25-45 years in good health.

This chain links TRBV7-9 with TRBJ2-1; no clear D. The CDR3 is 15 residues long. V dropped 5 bases and J dropped 7 bases, with 18 bases sitting between them. Looked up from germline, CDR1 is SEHNR and CDR2 is FQNEAQ (reference sequence). The CDR3 DNA sequence: TGTGCCAGCAGCCCGGCCGGGTCGGCTGAAAATGAGCAGTTCTTC. Its translation: CASSPAGSAENEQFF.

The chain links TRBV5-1 to TRBJ1-1, with a tentative D call TRBD1 (5 bases). This CDR3 has 15 amino acids. V was trimmed by 0 bases and J by 11 bases, leaving 20 bases between them. The germline CDR1 and CDR2 sequences are SGHRS and YFSETQ. The CDR3 is CASSLAAGTPTSAFF. The CDR3 DNA follows: TGCGCCAGCAGCTTGGCCGCCGGGACTCCTACTAGTGCTTTCTTT.

The chain joins TRBV10-3 to TRBJ2-1, with 11 bases matching TRBD2. The V segment lost 5 bases and the J segment 5 bases; nucleotides outside the gene matches: 8. This CDR3 spans 16 amino acids. Per germline, CDR1 ENHRY and CDR2 SYGVKD. CDR3 in amino acids: CAISPSGTSGNNEQFF. CDR3 sequence (DNA): TGTGCCATCAGTCCATCCGGGACTAGCGGAAACAATGAGCAGTTCTTC.